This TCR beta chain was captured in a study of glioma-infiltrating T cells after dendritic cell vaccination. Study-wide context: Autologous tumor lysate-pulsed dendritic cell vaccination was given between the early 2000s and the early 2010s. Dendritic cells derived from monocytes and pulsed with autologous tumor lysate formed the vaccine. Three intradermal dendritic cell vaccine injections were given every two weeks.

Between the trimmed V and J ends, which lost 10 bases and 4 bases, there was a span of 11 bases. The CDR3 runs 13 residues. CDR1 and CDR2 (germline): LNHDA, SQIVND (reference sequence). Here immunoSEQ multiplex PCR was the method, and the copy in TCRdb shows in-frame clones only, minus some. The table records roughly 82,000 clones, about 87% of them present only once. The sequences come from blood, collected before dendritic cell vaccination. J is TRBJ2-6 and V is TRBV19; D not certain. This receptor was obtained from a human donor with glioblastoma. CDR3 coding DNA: TGTGCCATTTCGAGTGTCGGGGCCAACGTCCTGACTTTC. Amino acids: CAISSVGANVLTF.